This TCR beta chain is from a study of cytomegalovirus exposure and HLA in healthy donors. Notes on the study in general: TCR beta V segments were, for the most part, productive about 87% or about 30% of the time in an earlier analysis.

Both 60 Vbeta primers and 13 Jbeta primers went into the PCR. The method was immunoSEQ multiplex PCR; TCRdb's version includes in-frame clones alone and lacks a portion of them. The specimen's table records approximately 38,000 clones. A word on this clone: What it recognizes is unknown. The junction departs from the called germline gene at one end, perhaps through a read error.

Looked up from germline, CDR1 is SGHTS and CDR2 is YDEGEE. The CDR3 totals 15 residues. V and J are TRBV5-8 and TRBJ1-1; no firm D call. Material: PBMCs. This clonotype was sampled from a human donor in good health. CDR3 nucleotide sequence: TGTGCCAGCAGCTTGGCGAGAGGGCTGGGCACTGAAGATTTCTTT. It yields the protein CASSLARGLGTEDFF.